Presented here are 14 T cell receptor beta chains from one specimen sequenced in a study of a mutant IDH1 vaccine in newly diagnosed glioma. No antigen has been assigned to these receptors. TCRdb's copy holds only in-frame clones and misses some; the assay was immunoSEQ multiplex PCR. The data hold roughly 43,000 clones, with about 75% observed a single time. Time point: week 23, last vaccination. All doses held 300 ug of mutant IDH1 20-mer peptide, with topical imiquimod. Specimen: PBMCs, collected from a glioma patient whose treatment included an IDH1 peptide vaccine. The receptors stem from a man over 45 with glioma.

V gene TRBV10-2 combines with J gene TRBJ2-3; D is unresolved. Germline lookup yields CDR1 WSHSY and CDR2 SAAADI. The V gene lost 4 bases and the J gene lost 7 bases, with 6 bases spanning the gap. The CDR3 has 11 amino acids. The CDR3 spells CASSGPNTQYF. In nucleotides, the CDR3 is TGCGCCAGCAGTGGGCCAAATACGCAGTATTTT.

The chain recombines TRBV19 with TRBJ1-5, with 7 bases aligning to TRBD1. V shed 8 bases and J 4 bases; nucleotides not matched to a gene: 11. This CDR3 has 15 amino acids. The germline V gene has CDR1 LNHDA and CDR2 SQIVND (reference sequence). In DNA, the CDR3 is TGTGCCAGTCAATTACAGGGGAACGGAAATCAGCCCCAGCATTTT. Translation gives CASQLQGNGNQPQHF.

The V and J genes are TRBV7-2 and TRBJ2-3, with TRBD2 matching 8 bases. This CDR3 is 13 amino acids long. CDR1 and CDR2 from the germline V gene are SGHTA and FQGNSA. After removal of 11 bases from V and 2 bases from J, the junction contained 6 bases not matched to a gene. CDR3 amino acids: CAGRGAATDTQYF. The CDR3 coding sequence is TGTGCCGGGCGGGGGGCCGCCACAGATACGCAGTATTTT.

This clone came up once. This CDR3 is CASSYKGAGYGYTF. CDR3 nucleotide sequence: TGTGCCAGCAGTTACAAAGGGGCGGGCTATGGCTACACCTTC. The chain joins TRBV6-5 to TRBJ1-2; possibly TRBD1 for D (5 bases). Germline assignment: CDR1 MNHEY and CDR2 SVGAGI. The CDR3 has 14 amino acids. The V and J ends lost 2 bases and 4 bases respectively, with 11 bases between them.

V usage is TRBV5-1 and J usage is TRBJ2-5, with D tentatively TRBD1 or TRBD2 (5 bases each). The V gene lost 0 bases and the J gene lost 2 bases, with 8 bases spanning the gap. Germline V lookup: CDR1 SGHRS, CDR2 YFSETQ. The CDR3 spans 14 residues. In DNA, the CDR3 is TGCGCCAGCAGCTTGGAGGGACGGCAAGAGACCCAGTACTTC. It specifies CASSLEGRQETQYF.

In its sample, this clone was seen once. The chain has TRBV15 and TRBJ2-5; D is uncertain. V lost 0 bases to trimming and J lost 2 bases, with 10 bases between them. The CDR3 totals 15 residues. Germline values: CDR1 LNHNV, CDR2 YYDKDF (reference sequence). The DNA of the CDR3 is TGTGCCACCAGCAGAGATCTGGGCAGTCAAGAGACCCAGTACTTC. Translated, it gives CATSRDLGSQETQYF.

The chain recombines TRBV5-1 with TRBJ2-5, with 9 bases fitting TRBD2. The CDR3 runs 17 residues. V was clipped by 0 bases and J by 3 bases; unmatched bases: 9. Germline CDR1 and CDR2: SGHRS and YFSETQ. CDR3 amino acids: CASSLGGGLAPEETQYF. CDR3 coding DNA: TGCGCCAGCAGCTTGGGGGGAGGACTAGCGCCTGAAGAGACCCAGTACTTC.

V and J are TRBV20-1 and TRBJ1-4; the D is unclear. The germline V gene encodes CDR1 DFQATT and CDR2 SNEGSKA (reference sequence). The germline V and J ends were trimmed by 6 bases and 5 bases, with 7 bases remaining between them. This CDR3 has 11 amino acids. The CDR3 bases are TGCAGTGCCCTGAAGAATGAAAAACTGTTTTTT. It is translated as CSALKNEKLFF.

V gene TRBV18 combines with J gene TRBJ1-2, with D unresolved. Looked up from germline, CDR1 is KGHSH and CDR2 is LQKENI. CDR3 length: 11 amino acids. Trimming pared 3 bases from V and 8 bases from J, leaving 7 bases between. The CDR3 DNA reads TGTGCCAGCTCACCGGATCGCGGCTACACCTTC. Residues: CASSPDRGYTF.

The chain is built from TRBV9 and TRBJ2-1, with D unresolved. Trimming took 2 bases from V and 9 from J, leaving 18 bases between them. CDR3 length: 15 amino acids. Germline V lookup: CDR1 SGDLS, CDR2 YYNGEE. The CDR3 DNA sequence: TGTGCCAGCAGCGTCCCGGAGCCCCGTGCGACTGAGCAGTTCTTC. It encodes CASSVPEPRATEQFF.

This chain joins TRBV29-1 and TRBJ2-7, with a weak D call TRBD1 (7 bases). The CDR3 has 12 residues. CDR1 is SQVTM, CDR2 ANQGSEA, per germline. In DNA, the CDR3 is TGCAGTGGGGGGACAGCAAGCTACGAGCAGTACTTC. This gives the protein CSGGTASYEQYF.

The V call is TRBV6-1, the J call TRBJ2-6; D call uncertain. CDR3 size: 15 residues. Trimming took 8 bases from V and 0 from J, leaving 11 bases between them. Germline lookup yields CDR1 MNHNS and CDR2 SASEGT. CDR3 bases: TGTGCCAGCCAGGAGTTATTCTCTGGGGCCAACGTCCTGACTTTC. Translating gives CASQELFSGANVLTF.

The chain joins TRBV29-1 to TRBJ1-1, with 7 bases matching TRBD1. Trimming cost V 6 bases and J 3 bases; bases outside gene matches: 4. From germline, CDR1 is SQVTM and CDR2 ANQGSEA. The CDR3 runs 12 residues. CDR3 sequence: CSVRGGDTEAFF. CDR3 sequence (DNA): TGCAGCGTCAGGGGGGGGGACACTGAAGCTTTCTTT.

This chain links TRBV4-3 with TRBJ2-1; 7 nucleotides agree with TRBD2. The CDR3 runs to 15 residues. Germline V gene lookup returns CDR1 LGHNA and CDR2 YSLEER. Unmatched junction bases numbered 6, after V lost 3 bases and J lost 4 bases. This CDR3 reads CASSQTAAGYNEQFF. CDR3 sequence (DNA): TGCGCCAGCAGCCAGACTGCAGCGGGGTACAATGAGCAGTTCTTC.